What follows are 7 T cell receptor beta chains derived from one specimen sequenced in a study of blood T cell repertoires in COVID-19. The table came from immunoSEQ multiplex PCR; TCRdb's copy has only in-frame clones and leaves some out. The table lists 150,000 to 200,000 clones, under 90% of them singletons, with about 8.6% in the top ten. Sequenced: PBMCs or T cells enriched from blood (not recorded which). Source of these receptors: a woman aged 50 to 60 who had recovered from COVID-19.

The V gene is TRBV11-2, the J gene TRBJ2-3; 11 bases map to TRBD2. This CDR3 contains 15 residues. With V trimmed by 2 bases and J by 6 bases, 4 bases remained unmatched. From germline, CDR1 is SGHAT and CDR2 FQNNGV. As DNA, the CDR3 is TGTGCCAGCAGCTTACGTCCTAGCGGGAGGGATACGCAGTATTTT. As protein: CASSLRPSGRDTQYF.

V is TRBV4-1 and J is TRBJ2-2; a weak D match, TRBD1 (5 bases). Deletions cut 0 bases from V and 1 base from J, with 15 bases between. The CDR3 sequence is 18 residues long. Germline-derived CDR1 and CDR2 are MGHRA and YSYEKL. The CDR3 nucleotides are TGCGCCAGCAGCCAAGATTATTATGGGGCAGGGAACACCGGGGAGCTGTTTTTT. Protein: CASSQDYYGAGNTGELFF.

A single count supports this clone. The chain carries TRBV5-4 and TRBJ1-2, with TRBD1 matching over 9 bases. Unmatched junction bases numbered 11, after V lost 0 bases and J lost 8 bases. Per germline, CDR1 SGHNT and CDR2 YYREEE (reference sequence). The length of the CDR3 is 16 residues. CDR3 DNA sequence: TGTGCCAGCAGCTTGGCCTTATCGGGACAGGGTAGCGGCTACACCTTC. Translation: CASSLALSGQGSGYTF. Filled out from reference TRBV5-4 and TRBJ1-2, the complete variable domain reads ETGVTQSPTHLIKTRGQQVTLRCSSQSGHNTVSWYQQALGQGPQFIFQYYREEENGRGNFPPRFSGLQFPNYSSELNVNALELDDSALYLCASSLALSGQGSGYTFGSGTRLTVV.

CDR3 in amino acids: CASSLTSGSYEQFF. CDR3 in DNA: TGTGCCAGCAGTTTAACTAGCGGGAGCTATGAGCAGTTCTTC. This chain uses TRBV28 with TRBJ2-1; 11 nucleotides line up with TRBD2. Germline CDR1 reads MDHEN; CDR2 reads SYDVKM. This CDR3 comprises 14 residues. V shed 2 bases and J 8 bases; nucleotides not matched to a gene: 2.

This chain links TRBV19 with TRBJ2-7, with 12 bases matching TRBD1. V dropped 5 bases and J dropped 2; count of bases not matched to a gene: 4. The V gene's germline CDR1 is LNHDA and CDR2 SQIVND (reference sequence). This CDR3 has 15 residues. CDR3 sequence (DNA): TGTGCCAGTAGTCCCGGGGACAGGGGGCCCTACGAGCAGTACTTC. Protein sequence: CASSPGDRGPYEQYF.

This rearrangement joins TRBV27 to TRBJ2-7, with 7 nucleotides matching TRBD2. Trimming cost V 3 bases and J 0 bases; bases outside gene matches: 8. The germline V gene encodes CDR1 MNHEY and CDR2 SMNVEV (reference sequence). This CDR3 is built from 16 residues. This chain's CDR3 is CASSFTGRGISYEQYF. CDR3 coding DNA: TGTGCCAGCAGTTTCACGGGGCGGGGGATCTCCTACGAGCAGTACTTC.

The chain has TRBV18 and TRBJ1-6; D not resolved. Per the germline V gene, CDR1 is KGHSH and CDR2 is LQKENI. The CDR3 is 16 residues long. V was pared by 2 bases and J by 7 bases, with 15 bases between. The CDR3 here is CASSPSTGILNSPLHF. The CDR3 DNA reads as TGTGCCAGCTCACCATCCACGGGGATCCTAAATTCACCCCTCCACTTT.